The 23 T cell receptor beta chains reported below all come from one sample, sequenced in a study of cytomegalovirus exposure and HLA in healthy donors. Both 60 Vbeta primers and 13 Jbeta primers went into the PCR. The assay was immunoSEQ multiplex PCR, and TCRdb's table has in-frame clones only and misses some. The table lists about 220,000 clones, approximately 88% of them singletons. The sample comprised PBMCs. These receptors originate from a boy aged 2-9 years in good health and CMV-seronegative.

This rearrangement joins TRBV6-1 to TRBJ2-1; D is possibly TRBD2 (6 bases). Trimming removed 5 bases from V and 2 bases from J, with 13 bases in between. The CDR3 spans 15 residues. Germline CDR1 MNHNS, CDR2 SASEGT. The CDR3 is CASSLRTTPYNEQFF. CDR3 coding DNA: TGTGCCAGCAGTCTCCGGACTACCCCCTACAATGAGCAGTTCTTC.

The gene calls are TRBV13 and TRBJ1-1; possibly TRBD1 for D (6 bases). CDR3 size: 16 residues. Germline V CDR1 and CDR2: PRHDT, FYEKMQ (reference sequence). The V end lost 0 bases, the J end lost 1 base, and 12 bases lay between the germline ends. CDR3 bases: TGTGCCAGCAGCTTAGGCCTCACGGACAGGAACACTGAAGCTTTCTTT. Residues: CASSLGLTDRNTEAFF.

The DNA for the CDR3 is TGTGCCAGCAGGACGGGACAGGGGCGGGAAAAACTGTTTTTT. Encoded protein: CASRTGQGREKLFF. The chain recombines TRBV6-6 with TRBJ1-4, with 10 nucleotides matching TRBD1. CDR1 is MNHNY, CDR2 SVGAGI, per germline (reference sequence). The V gene end was trimmed by 6 bases and the J gene end by 8 bases; junction bases not matched to a gene: 6. The CDR3 is 14 amino acids.

The chain links TRBV9 to TRBJ2-7; 14 nucleotides line up with TRBD2. Germline trimming cut 2 bases from V and 3 bases from J; bases unmatched to any gene: 1. The CDR3 runs to 15 residues. Germline loops: CDR1 SGDLS, CDR2 YYNGEE. Here the CDR3 DNA reads TGTGCCAGCAGCGTGGGGACTAGCGGGGGCTACGAGCAGTACTTC. It yields the protein CASSVGTSGGYEQYF.

The chain's CDR3 is CASSDNCEQYF. The CDR3 DNA follows: TGTGCCAGCAGTGACAATTGCGAGCAGTACTTC. The V and J genes are TRBV25-1 and TRBJ2-7; D is unclear. Germline assignment: CDR1 MGHDK and CDR2 SYGVNS. The CDR3 consists of 11 residues. The V end was cut by 3 bases, the J end by 6 bases, with 6 bases between.

The V call is TRBV7-9, the J call TRBJ2-1; 7 bases agree with TRBD1. The CDR3 is 19 residues long. With 2 bases clipped from V and 6 bases from J, the junction kept 19 bases outside the gene matches. The V gene's germline CDR1 is SEHNR and CDR2 FQNEAQ (reference sequence). The CDR3 region is CASSLRLAGGIQRINEQFF. CDR3 nucleotide sequence: TGTGCCAGCAGCTTACGCCTAGCAGGGGGTATACAAAGAATCAATGAGCAGTTCTTC. Variable domain in full (rest from reference TRBV7-9 and TRBJ2-1): DTGVSQNPRHKITKRGQNVTFRCDPISEHNRLYWYRQTLGQGPEFLTYFQNEAQLEKSRLLSDRFSAERPKGSFSTLEIQRTEQGDSAMYLCASSLRLAGGIQRINEQFFGPGTRLTVL.

The sample holds a few counts of this clone. The chain joins TRBV4-1 to TRBJ2-7, with TRBD2 matching over 8 bases. Unmatched junction bases numbered 7, after V lost 0 bases and J lost 3 bases. This CDR3 is 16 amino acids long. The germline V gene encodes CDR1 MGHRA and CDR2 YSYEKL. The CDR3 DNA is TGCGCCAGCAGCCAAGATAGCCTAGCGGGTGGCTACGAGCAGTACTTC. Residues: CASSQDSLAGGYEQYF.

This chain joins TRBV19 and TRBJ1-5; 11 bases line up with TRBD1. The V and J ends lost 9 bases and 5 bases, in that order; junction bases with no gene match: 9. Germline assignment: CDR1 LNHDA and CDR2 SQIVND (reference sequence). CDR3 length equals 15 residues. The CDR3: CASLAGTGGYQPQHF. DNA for the CDR3: TGTGCCAGCCTCGCCGGGACAGGGGGTTATCAGCCCCAGCATTTT.

V is TRBV7-9 and J is TRBJ1-5; 7 bases fit TRBD1. In germline, CDR1 is SEHNR, CDR2 FQNEAQ (reference sequence). V trimming: 5 bases; J trimming: 2 bases; junction bases outside the gene matches: 12. The CDR3 is made up of 17 amino acids. The CDR3 loop is CASSLDTGVEGNQPQHF. The CDR3 nucleotides read TGTGCCAGCAGCCTAGATACAGGGGTTGAGGGCAATCAGCCCCAGCATTTT.

This chain links TRBV15 with TRBJ2-1; tentative D call: TRBD2 (6 bases). From germline, CDR1 is LNHNV and CDR2 YYDKDF (reference sequence). V shed 6 bases and J shed 2 bases, with 17 bases lying between them. The CDR3 covers 16 residues. CDR3 loop: CATSPSGRVPYNEQFF. The DNA of the CDR3 is TGTGCCACCAGTCCGAGCGGGCGGGTGCCCTACAATGAGCAGTTCTTC.

This chain joins TRBV9 and TRBJ2-3, with TRBD2 identical over 11 bases. Germline values: CDR1 SGDLS, CDR2 YYNGEE. Trimming took 3 bases from V and 0 from J; bases not matched to a gene: 12. The CDR3 is 19 amino acids. The CDR3 loop is CASSGLNSGGVGSTDTQYF. The CDR3 region has the DNA TGTGCCAGCAGCGGTCTCAATAGCGGGGGGGTCGGGAGCACAGATACGCAGTATTTT.

The CDR3 loop reads CSVEGQGRNYGYTF. The CDR3 DNA reads as TGCAGCGTTGAGGGACAGGGACGAAACTATGGCTACACCTTC. The J gene is TRBJ1-2, the V gene TRBV29-1; 9 bases line up with TRBD1. The CDR3 is made up of 14 amino acids. With V trimmed by 3 bases and J by 2 bases, 4 bases remained unmatched. Per the germline V gene, CDR1 is SQVTM and CDR2 is ANQGSEA.

V is TRBV7-3 and J is TRBJ2-7; 12 bases align to TRBD1. V shed 1 base, J shed 5 bases, and the junction held 3 bases outside the gene matches. There are 15 residues in the CDR3. CDR1 is SGHTA, CDR2 FQGTGA, per germline. The CDR3 loop reads CASSLSGTGGHEQYF. Here the CDR3 DNA reads TGTGCCAGCAGCTTAAGCGGGACAGGGGGCCACGAGCAGTACTTC.

The chain links TRBV10-3 to TRBJ1-2; 8 positions agree with TRBD1. Per the germline V gene, CDR1 is ENHRY and CDR2 is SYGVKD. The CDR3 spans 13 residues. The V and J ends lost 5 bases and 14 bases, in that order; junction bases with no gene match: 13. The CDR3: CAISLDRAGERTF. The CDR3 nucleotides read TGTGCCATCAGTTTGGACAGGGCGGGAGAGAGGACCTTC.

The chain links TRBV4-2 to TRBJ2-3; TRBD1 agrees at 7 bases. Germline values: CDR1 LGHNA, CDR2 YNFKEQ. The V and J ends lost 0 bases and 0 bases, in that order; junction bases with no gene match: 6. The length of the CDR3 is 17 residues. The CDR3 coding sequence is TGTGCCAGCAGCCAAGACGGGACAGATGCTAGCACAGATACGCAGTATTTT. Its protein is CASSQDGTDASTDTQYF.

V gene TRBV5-8 combines with J gene TRBJ2-3; 10 positions agree with TRBD2. Per the germline V gene, CDR1 is SGHTS and CDR2 is YDEGEE. The CDR3 covers 17 residues. V dropped 4 bases and J dropped 5; count of bases not matched to a gene: 13. The CDR3 coding sequence is TGTGCCAGCAGCCGCATCGCTAGCGGGAGAGGTTTAGATACGCAGTATTTT. Protein product: CASSRIASGRGLDTQYF.

The chain is built from TRBV4-1 and TRBJ1-1; 7 bases align to TRBD1. Germline V gene lookup returns CDR1 MGHRA and CDR2 YSYEKL. With 0 bases clipped from V and 6 bases from J, the junction kept 10 bases outside the gene matches. The CDR3 spans 16 residues. The CDR3 nucleotides are TGCGCCAGCAGCCAAGAAGAGGGGGCGCGCGGTCCTGAAGCTTTCTTT. Its translation: CASSQEEGARGPEAFF.

The chain links TRBV6-1 to TRBJ2-1; D is perhaps TRBD2 (5 bases). CDR1 MNHNS and CDR2 SASEGT come from the germline V gene. CDR3 length: 14 residues. Trimming cost V 6 bases and J 1 base, with 10 bases left between them. CDR3 in amino acids: CASRYRDSYNEQFF. DNA of the CDR3: TGTGCCAGCAGGTACCGGGATTCCTACAATGAGCAGTTCTTC.

The chain is built from TRBV2 and TRBJ2-5; TRBD1 aligns across 11 bases. The J segment lost 4 bases and the V segment lost 5 bases, leaving 6 bases of the junction unmatched. In germline, CDR1 is SNHLY, CDR2 FYNNEI. This CDR3 has 15 residues. The CDR3 spells CASSPYGTGGETQYF. CDR3 coding DNA: TGTGCCAGCAGTCCCTACGGGACAGGGGGAGAGACCCAGTACTTC.

This chain connects TRBV21-1 to TRBJ2-1; TRBD1 reflects the table's D call only, with no check against the DNA. TRBV21-1 corresponds to a pseudogene. The CDR3 runs to 14 residues. This chain's CDR3 is CATYRGRTYNEQFF. As DNA, the CDR3 is TGTGCCACCTACAGGGGGCGGACCTACAATGAGCAGTTCTTC.

The genes are TRBV27 and TRBJ1-1, with D tentatively TRBD1 (6 bases). V was cut by 3 bases and J by 6 bases, with 14 bases left in between. The germline CDR1 and CDR2 sequences are MNHEY and SMNVEV (reference sequence). This CDR3 spans 14 amino acids. The CDR3 here is CASSFQGRMAEAFF. DNA for the CDR3: TGTGCCAGCAGTTTTCAGGGGCGTATGGCTGAAGCTTTCTTT.

This clone was seen a handful of times. The rearrangement links TRBV5-1 to TRBJ1-1, with D possibly matching TRBD1 (5 bases). The CDR3 extends over 13 amino acids. Trimming took 4 bases from V and 1 from J, leaving 8 bases between them. Germline CDR1 reads SGHRS; CDR2 reads YFSETQ. Here the CDR3 DNA reads TGCGCCAGCAGCCCCGGACAGAACACTGAAGCTTTCTTT. Encoded protein: CASSPGQNTEAFF.

The J gene is TRBJ2-1, the V gene TRBV21-1; the table's D call of TRBD2 was not tested on the DNA. TRBV21-1 is given as a pseudogene. The CDR3 has 17 amino acids. Written as DNA, the CDR3 is TGTGCCAGCAGCAAAGCTGCAAGCGGCAGCTCCTACAATGAGCAGTTCTTC. Its translation: CASSKAASGSSYNEQFF.